Shown below are 26 T cell receptor beta chains from a single sample sequenced in a study of shared clonotypes between healthy human individuals. Sequenced by immunoSEQ multiplex PCR; TCRdb stores in-frame clones only, minus some. In the table there are 150,000 to 200,000 clones, 65% to 70% of which are singletons. Sequencing was done on a sample of memory CD4+ T cells sorted from blood. Subset denoted: CD45RA-negative fraction. The source of these receptors is a man under 40 in good health.

This clone was picked up one time. The chain links TRBV12-5 to TRBJ2-1; TRBD2 matches 11 bases. The CDR3 is 16 amino acids. CDR1 and CDR2 from the germline V gene are LGHNT and FRNRAP. V was clipped by 0 bases and J by 6 bases; unmatched bases: 4. CDR3 DNA: TGTGCTAGTGGTTTGGTACTAGCGGGAGAAGGCAATGAGCAGTTCTTC. Encoded protein: CASGLVLAGEGNEQFF. Variable domain in full (rest from reference TRBV12-5 and TRBJ2-1): DARVTQTPRHKVTEMGQEVTMRCQPILGHNTVFWYRQTMMQGLELLAYFRNRAPLDDSGMPKDRFSAEMPDATLATLKIQPSEPRDSAVYFCASGLVLAGEGNEQFFGPGTRLTVL.

This clone occurred once. This sequence joins TRBV6-5 and TRBJ2-7, with D perhaps matching TRBD1 (5 bases). V dropped 5 bases and J dropped 4 bases, with 18 bases sitting between them. CDR1 and CDR2 from the germline V gene are MNHEY and SVGAGI. This CDR3 contains 15 residues. CDR3 sequence: CASSASDTVGYEQYF. The CDR3 DNA reads as TGTGCCAGCAGTGCGTCGGACACGGTCGGATACGAGCAGTACTTC.

This chain uses TRBV7-9 with TRBJ2-5, with D uncertain. Germline V gene lookup returns CDR1 SEHNR and CDR2 FQNEAQ (reference sequence). The CDR3 totals 11 residues. Trimming removed 5 bases from V and 4 bases from J, with 5 bases in between. For the CDR3, the DNA is TGTGCCAGCAGCGCATCAGAGACCCAGTACTTC. Translated: CASSASETQYF.

Regarding this clone: Other DNA sequences in the same sample also yield this CDR3. The chain employs TRBV28 and TRBJ2-7; D gene unclear. CDR1 is MDHEN and CDR2 is SYDVKM in the germline V gene. CDR3 length: 11 residues. The V and J ends lost 5 bases and 2 bases respectively, with 4 bases between them. CDR3 DNA sequence: TGTGCCAGCAGTCGGGCCTACGAGCAGTACTTC. It codes for CASSRAYEQYF.

The chain joins TRBV11-2 to TRBJ2-7, with a tentative D call TRBD2 (6 bases). Germline V gene data show CDR1 as SGHAT and CDR2 as FQNNGV. The V end lost 11 bases, the J end lost 6 bases, and 17 bases lay between the germline ends. This CDR3 region has 12 residues. CDR3 residues: CASTMSGGEQYF. In nucleotides, the CDR3 is TGTGCCTCTACCATGTCCGGGGGCGAGCAGTACTTC.

This clone was counted a few times. The chain combines TRBV6-5 with TRBJ2-2; D is unresolved. V lost 0 bases to trimming and J lost 4 bases, with 12 bases between them. Germline V CDR1 and CDR2: MNHEY, SVGAGI. The CDR3 consists of 16 residues. This chain's CDR3 is CASSYSIGVGTGELFF. Written as DNA, the CDR3 is TGTGCCAGCAGTTACTCGATCGGAGTGGGCACCGGGGAGCTGTTTTTT.

The chain uses TRBV6-1 and TRBJ2-7; TRBD2 matches at 7 bases. The ends lost 2 bases at V and 0 bases at J; junction bases unmatched: 7. The CDR3 sequence is 16 residues long. Germline CDR1 is MNHNS and CDR2 is SASEGT. The CDR3 loop is CASSESLAGDSYEQYF. In DNA, the CDR3 is TGTGCCAGCAGTGAATCCCTGGCGGGGGACTCCTACGAGCAGTACTTC.

The chain uses TRBV18 and TRBJ2-7; 7 bases match TRBD2. The CDR3 totals 17 residues. With 3 bases clipped from V and 6 bases from J, the junction kept 17 bases outside the gene matches. Germline CDR1 reads KGHSH; CDR2 reads LQKENI. The CDR3, as DNA: TGTGCCAGCTCACCCACGACAATGACGGCGGGAGCGGGCGAGCAGTACTTC. The encoded protein is CASSPTTMTAGAGEQYF. The complete variable domain, with remaining parts taken from reference TRBV18 and TRBJ2-7, reads NAGVMQNPRHLVRRRGQEARLRCSPMKGHSHVYWYRQLPEEGLKFMVYLQKENIIDESGMPKERFSAEFPKEGPSILRIQQVVRGDSAAYFCASSPTTMTAGAGEQYFGPGTRLTVT.

The genes are TRBV18 and TRBJ2-1; 7 bases match TRBD1. The CDR3 has 14 residues. Per the germline V gene, CDR1 is KGHSH and CDR2 is LQKENI. J lost 8 bases, V lost 0 bases, and 4 bases had no gene match. CDR3 sequence reads: CASSPPGQLHEQFF. Here the CDR3 DNA reads TGTGCCAGCTCACCACCGGGACAGTTGCATGAGCAGTTCTTC. The whole variable domain, filled in from reference TRBV18 and TRBJ2-1, reads NAGVMQNPRHLVRRRGQEARLRCSPMKGHSHVYWYRQLPEEGLKFMVYLQKENIIDESGMPKERFSAEFPKEGPSILRIQQVVRGDSAAYFCASSPPGQLHEQFFGPGTRLTVL.

The chain has TRBV15 and TRBJ2-3; tentatively, D is TRBD2 (6 bases). Germline loops: CDR1 LNHNV, CDR2 YYDKDF (reference sequence). This CDR3 comprises 13 residues. V was pared by 0 bases and J by 6 bases, with 7 bases between. The CDR3 region has the DNA TGTGCCACCAGCAGAGAGGGGACTGATACGCAGTATTTT. This gives the protein CATSREGTDTQYF.

This clone was seen a handful of times. CDR3 sequence (DNA): TGCGCCAGCAGTGCACTAGAGTTCACAGATACGCAGTATTTT. Amino acids: CASSALEFTDTQYF. V is TRBV10-1 and J is TRBJ2-3, with D tentatively TRBD2 (5 bases). The CDR3 runs to 14 residues. The V end was cut by 4 bases, the J end by 2 bases, with 10 bases between. Germline CDR1 WNHNN, CDR2 SYGVQD (reference sequence).

V and J are TRBV18 and TRBJ1-3; D call uncertain. Looked up from germline, CDR1 is KGHSH and CDR2 is LQKENI. The CDR3 length is 17 residues. Trimming shortened V by 0 bases and J by 0 bases, and 12 bases separated the two germline ends. CDR3 coding DNA: TGTGCCAGCTCACCACCGCCAGGCGCTGACTCTGGAAACACCATATATTTT. It encodes CASSPPPGADSGNTIYF.

This clone was counted many times. The CDR3 loop reads CASSYRDPRSGDGYTF. CDR3 in DNA: TGTGCCAGCAGCTACAGGGACCCAAGGTCTGGGGATGGCTACACCTTC. This chain connects TRBV14 to TRBJ1-2, with TRBD1 as a possible D gene (6 bases). Germline V gives CDR1 SGHDN, CDR2 FVKESK. Trimming took 5 bases from V and 6 from J, leaving 22 bases between them. CDR3 length equals 16 residues.

The chain combines TRBV5-1 with TRBJ1-3, with 8 positions matching TRBD1. Losses at the gene ends were 0 bases for V and 0 bases for J; bases not matched to a gene: 5. There are 17 residues in the CDR3. Germline-derived CDR1 and CDR2 are SGHRS and YFSETQ. The CDR3 loop reads CASSLVGQGGSGNTIYF. CDR3 nucleotide sequence: TGCGCCAGCAGCTTGGTTGGACAGGGTGGCTCTGGAAACACCATATATTTT.

The gene calls are TRBV2 and TRBJ2-5, with 8 nucleotides matching TRBD1. CDR1 is SNHLY, CDR2 FYNNEI, per germline. The CDR3 covers 14 residues. The V and J ends lost 9 bases and 4 bases, in that order; junction bases with no gene match: 10. The CDR3 coding sequence is TGTGCCAGTAAAGAAGGGACAGGAAGAGAGACCCAGTACTTC. Translated: CASKEGTGRETQYF.

The rearrangement joins TRBV2 to TRBJ2-2, with D uncertain. CDR1 and CDR2 from the germline V gene are SNHLY and FYNNEI. Between the trimmed V and J ends, which lost 4 bases and 5 bases, there was a span of 8 bases. The CDR3 loop spans 13 amino acids. The CDR3 reads CASSVHKTGELFF. The CDR3 DNA follows: TGTGCCAGCAGTGTTCATAAGACCGGGGAGCTGTTTTTT.

The CDR3 nucleotides read TGCGCCAGCTCCCAGACTTTCCCAGATACGCAGTATTTT. The encoded protein is CASSQTFPDTQYF. The rearrangement uses TRBV10-2 and TRBJ2-3, with no clear D. The CDR3 sequence is 13 residues long. CDR1 WSHSY and CDR2 SAAADI come from the germline V gene. The V gene lost 8 bases and the J gene lost 4 bases, with 13 bases spanning the gap.

The rearrangement uses TRBV15 and TRBJ1-4, with D uncertain. CDR1 and CDR2 (germline): LNHNV, YYDKDF (reference sequence). The germline V and J ends were trimmed by 5 bases and 7 bases, with 14 bases remaining between them. The CDR3 runs 14 residues. DNA of the CDR3: TGTGCCACCAGCGGAACAAGGCGAGGTGAAAAACTGTTTTTT. The encoded protein is CATSGTRRGEKLFF.

V gene TRBV19 combines with J gene TRBJ2-6, with a possible D match to TRBD2 (5 bases). This CDR3 is 15 amino acids long. V lost 4 bases, J lost 0 bases, and 7 bases lay in between. CDR1 and CDR2 from the germline V gene are LNHDA and SQIVND (reference sequence). CDR3 amino acids: CASSTDFSGANVLTF. The CDR3 DNA reads TGTGCCAGTAGTACGGACTTCTCTGGGGCCAACGTCCTGACTTTC.

The V and J genes are TRBV6-1 and TRBJ2-1; D remains ambiguous. V gave up 2 bases and J gave up 6 bases, with 5 bases separating them. The CDR3 length is 12 residues. CDR1 is MNHNS, CDR2 SASEGT, per germline. In DNA, the CDR3 is TGTGCCAGCAGTGAATATAGCAATGAGCAGTTCTTC. This gives the protein CASSEYSNEQFF.

The chain is built from TRBV5-1 and TRBJ1-2; no clear D gene. The germline CDR1 and CDR2 sequences are SGHRS and YFSETQ. Trimming shortened V by 4 bases and J by 3 bases, and 10 bases separated the two germline ends. The CDR3 totals 13 residues. CDR3 nucleotides: TGCGCCAGCAGCCATTCAGATTACTATGGCTACACCTTC. Protein product: CASSHSDYYGYTF.

The chain is built from TRBV5-1 and TRBJ2-5; 9 bases agree with TRBD1. CDR3 length: 16 amino acids. Trimming removed 4 bases from V and 2 bases from J; junction bases left unmatched: 9. In germline, CDR1 is SGHRS, CDR2 YFSETQ. The DNA of the CDR3 is TGCGCCAGCAGCGACCCGGGACAGGGTATACAAGAGACCCAGTACTTC. Translating gives CASSDPGQGIQETQYF.

DNA for the CDR3: TGTGCCAGTAGTACTACTGTGGGCGGTGCCAATCAGCCCCAGCATTTT. Translating it yields CASSTTVGGANQPQHF. This rearrangement joins TRBV19 to TRBJ1-5; the D is unclear. Germline V gene sequence: CDR1 LNHDA, CDR2 SQIVND (reference sequence). V shed 4 bases and J shed 3 bases, with 16 bases lying between them. This CDR3 is built from 16 residues.

V and J are TRBV11-2 and TRBJ2-5; 11 nucleotides agree with TRBD2. The V segment lost 5 bases and the J segment 5 bases; nucleotides outside the gene matches: 19. Looked up from germline, CDR1 is SGHAT and CDR2 is FQNNGV. This CDR3 contains 19 residues. The CDR3 coding sequence is TGTGCCAGCAGCCCATCGATGGTAGCGGGAGGGCGTTCCCTGGAGACCCAGTACTTC. Protein sequence: CASSPSMVAGGRSLETQYF.

V gene TRBV4-3 combines with J gene TRBJ2-7; D is ambiguous. This CDR3 spans 15 amino acids. Deletions cut 0 bases from V and 1 base from J, with 10 bases between. Germline V gives CDR1 LGHNA, CDR2 YSLEER. The CDR3: CASSQDRWGSYEQYF. The CDR3 DNA is TGCGCCAGCAGCCAAGATCGTTGGGGTTCCTACGAGCAGTACTTC.

This clone turned up a few times. This sequence joins TRBV19 and TRBJ2-1; 9 bases agree with TRBD2. The V and J ends lost 7 bases and 9 bases, in that order; junction bases with no gene match: 16. In germline, CDR1 is LNHDA, CDR2 SQIVND (reference sequence). The CDR3 is made up of 16 amino acids. The CDR3 region has the DNA TGTGCCAGTACCCATGGGGCTAGCGGGGCCTCCGCTGAGCAGTTCTTC. As protein: CASTHGASGASAEQFF. The whole variable domain, remainder taken from reference TRBV19 and TRBJ2-1, is DGGITQSPKYLFRKEGQNVTLSCEQNLNHDAMYWYRQDPGQGLRLIYYSQIVNDFQKGDIAEGYSVSREKKESFPLTVTSAQKNPTAFYLCASTHGASGASAEQFFGPGTRLTVL.